The rows below give T cell receptor beta chains drawn from one sample of a study of shared clonotypes between healthy human individuals. TCRdb keeps only in-frame clones here, not all; method: immunoSEQ multiplex PCR. The sample has hundreds of thousands of clones, over 60% seen once. The sample taken for sequencing was PBMCs. The receptors here all came from a woman in her thirties or forties in good health. Some clones in this sample may be carry-over from other donors' samples. Each CDR3 is given with its conserved first and last residue. D genes are given only for firm matches. The size of a clone is reported for some rows only, either as once, few or many, or as a class for expanded clones.

D | size | J | V | DNA | CDR3
. | . | TRBJ2-7 | TRBV11-1 | TGTGCCAGCAGCTCCGACGGGGGACAGTCGACCTACGAGCAGTACTTC | CASSSDGGQSTYEQYF
. | . | TRBJ2-7 | TRBV6-6 | TGTGCCAGCAGTACCGCGGGAGAGCAGTACTTC | CASSTAGEQYF
. | . | TRBJ2-2 | TRBV7-2 | TGTGCCAGCAGCTTAGGACAGAGCATCACCGGGGAGCTGTTTTTT | CASSLGQSITGELFF
. | . | TRBJ2-1 | TRBV5-1 | TGCGCCAGCTCCAGTTTCGCGGGTTCGGGCAATGAGCAGTTCTTC | CASSSFAGSGNEQFF
. | . | TRBJ2-3 | TRBV29-1 | TGCAGCGTTGAAGATACATCTCAAGGGCCAGATACGCAGTATTTT | CSVEDTSQGPDTQYF
. | . | TRBJ2-7 | TRBV10-2 | TGCGCCAGCAGATTAAACCTGGGTCCCTACGAGCAGTACTTC | CASRLNLGPYEQYF
. | . | TRBJ1-2 | TRBV5-5 | TGTGCCAGCAGCTTCGACGGATCTAACTATGGCTACACCTTC | CASSFDGSNYGYTF
. | . | TRBJ1-1 | TRBV11-2 | TGTGCCAGCAGCCCAGGGGACCCTACTTGGGGCACTGAAGCTTTCTTT | CASSPGDPTWGTEAFF
TRBD2 | few | TRBJ2-2 | TRBV7-2 | TGTGCCAGCAGCTTAACTAGCGGGAGTGCCGGGGAGCTGTTTTTT | CASSLTSGSAGELFF
TRBD1 | . | TRBJ2-7 | TRBV11-2 | TGTGCCAGCAGCCAACGGGACAGGGGGAGCTACGAGCAGTACTTC | CASSQRDRGSYEQYF
. | . | TRBJ1-4 | TRBV29-1 | TGCAGCGTTCTCAGGGCAACTAATGAAAAACTGTTTTTT | CSVLRATNEKLFF
. | . | TRBJ1-2 | TRBV28 | TGTGCCAGCAGCCCAGATAACTATGGCTACACCTTC | CASSPDNYGYTF
. | . | TRBJ1-1 | TRBV28 | TGTGCCAGCACCCTACCCCCTCAGAACACTGAAGCTTTCTTT | CASTLPPQNTEAFF
. | . | TRBJ2-7 | TRBV28 | TGTGCCAGCAGTTTACAGGGGCCGGGCTACGAGCAGTACTTC | CASSLQGPGYEQYF
. | . | TRBJ2-7 | TRBV16 | TGTGCCAGCACCAGCTACTACGAGCAGTACTTC | CASTSYYEQYF
TRBD1 | . | TRBJ2-7 | TRBV7-8 | TGTGCCAGCACCCGACAGGGCTACGAGCAGTACTTC | CASTRQGYEQYF
. | . | TRBJ2-1 | TRBV2 | TGTGCCAGCAGTGAAACAGGGAGATCCTACAATGAGCAGTTCTTC | CASSETGRSYNEQFF
. | . | TRBJ2-1 | TRBV7-6 | TGTGCCAGCAGCCCGCGAACGAACAGGGAGCAGTTCTTC | CASSPRTNREQFF
TRBD1 | . | TRBJ2-1 | TRBV7-3 | TGTGCCAGCAGTTCCGGGACAGGGCTCTACAATGAGCAGTTCTTC | CASSSGTGLYNEQFF
. | . | TRBJ2-6 | TRBV19 | TGTGCCAGTAGTATATACACAGGGCTTGGGGCCAACGTCCTGACTTTC | CASSIYTGLGANVLTF
TRBD2 | . | TRBJ2-3 | TRBV9 | TGTGCCAGCAGCCCTGGGACTAGCGGAGCCGGGACAGATACGCAGTATTTT | CASSPGTSGAGTDTQYF
. | . | TRBJ1-3 | TRBV5-1 | TGCGCCAGCAGCCAAGGGGCGAGGGGAAACACCATATATTTT | CASSQGARGNTIYF
. | . | TRBJ2-7 | TRBV5-4 | TGTGCCAGCAGCTTGGATCTTGCAGGGGGGTCCGGGGAGCAGTACTTC | CASSLDLAGGSGEQYF
. | . | TRBJ2-1 | TRBV5-1 | TGCGCCAGCAGCTTGGGTGTTGACCCTAAGGTCAATGAGCAGTTCTTC | CASSLGVDPKVNEQFF
. | few | TRBJ1-1 | TRBV27 | TGTGCCAGCAGTCTCAACAGAGTGAACACTGAAGCTTTCTTT | CASSLNRVNTEAFF
. | once | TRBJ2-2 | TRBV28 | TGTGCCCATACGGGTCAGAACACCGGGGAGCTGTTTTTT | CAHTGQNTGELFF
TRBD2 | . | TRBJ2-1 | TRBV19 | TGTGCCAGTAGTATAGCCGCCCTGGGACTAGCGGGAGGAAATGAGCAGTTCTTC | CASSIAALGLAGGNEQFF
. | . | TRBJ1-2 | TRBV5-5 | TGTGCCAGCACCAAAAAAGGGATGGGGACGGGAGACTATGGCTACACCTTC | CASTKKGMGTGDYGYTF
. | few | TRBJ2-1 | TRBV18 | TGTGCCAGCTCCCCAAGGATGGATGAGCAGTTCTTC | CASSPRMDEQFF
. | . | TRBJ2-1 | TRBV5-1 | TGCGCCAGCAGCTTGGAGGCGGGACCCCACAATGAGCAGTTCTTC | CASSLEAGPHNEQFF
. | few | TRBJ1-4 | TRBV6-1 | TGTGCCAGCAGGGATCAACCTTCGGGTGAAAAACTGTTTTTT | CASRDQPSGEKLFF
TRBD2 | . | TRBJ2-7 | TRBV6-4 | TGTGCCAGCAGTGCGGTATTAGCGGGAGTTGACGAGCAGTACTTC | CASSAVLAGVDEQYF
. | . | TRBJ1-5 | TRBV15 | TGTGCCACCAGCGGCGACAACGGCGACTGGCCCCAGCATTTT | CATSGDNGDWPQHF
. | . | TRBJ2-1 | TRBV5-1 | TGCGCCAGCAGCCTGGTCTACAATGAGCAGTTCTTC | CASSLVYNEQFF
TRBD1 | . | TRBJ1-4 | TRBV28 | TGTGCCACGAACTTGGCCGGAGGACAGGGTAATGAAAAACTGTTTTTT | CATNLAGGQGNEKLFF
. | few | TRBJ2-7 | TRBV9 | TGTGCCAGCAGCGTAGCGAGCAGCTCCTACGAGCAGTACTTC | CASSVASSSYEQYF
TRBD2 | . | TRBJ2-1 | TRBV6-4 | TGTGCCAGCAGTGACTCTGCGACTAGCGGGAGCAATGAGCAGTTCTTC | CASSDSATSGSNEQFF
. | . | TRBJ2-5 | TRBV10-3 | TGTGCCATCAGTGAAGGACATATGGAGACCCAGTACTTC | CAISEGHMETQYF
. | . | TRBJ1-1 | TRBV9 | TGTGCCAGCAGCGTAGCTTCCGACACTGAAGCTTTCTTT | CASSVASDTEAFF
. | . | TRBJ1-5 | TRBV28 | TGTGCCAGCAGTTTTTCCCGACTGCACAATCAGCCCCAGCATTTT | CASSFSRLHNQPQHF
TRBD2 | . | TRBJ2-1 | TRBV7-9 | TGTGCCAGCACCCCGGGACTAGCACTCGACAATGAGCAGTTCTTC | CASTPGLALDNEQFF
. | . | TRBJ2-7 | TRBV6-1 | TGTGCCAGCATTGAGGGGATTCTCGGTCGGTACTACGAGCAGTACTTC | CASIEGILGRYYEQYF
. | few | TRBJ2-2 | TRBV5-8 | TGTGCCAGCAGCTTGGGACTAGATTCCGGGGAGCTGTTTTTT | CASSLGLDSGELFF
. | . | TRBJ2-7 | TRBV5-1 | TGCGCCAGCAGCCAAGCGGCCGTAGGCGGCTACGAGCAGTACTTC | CASSQAAVGGYEQYF
TRBD2 | . | TRBJ2-7 | TRBV7-3 | TGTGCCAGCAGCTTGACTAGCGGGAGCAGGGGCGAGCAGTACTTC | CASSLTSGSRGEQYF